This T cell receptor beta chain was obtained from a study of blood T cell repertoires in COVID-19. Looking at the study overall: The United States, Italy and Spain supplied acute and convalescent COVID-19 samples. T cells, B-cell-depleted T cells, or PBMCs provided the cDNA or gDNA that served as material.

Germline V gene data show CDR1 as SNHLY and CDR2 as FYNNEI. The CDR3 has 14 residues. V was cut by 6 bases and J by 3 bases, with 11 bases left in between. Original methodology: Nucleated cell number was recorded as an estimate derived from reference gene primer amplification. Produced via immunoSEQ multiplex PCR; TCRdb's table is partial and in-frame only. V and J calls and clone size are copied from that table; D and trimming were computed from the DNA. The table has 250,000 to 300,000 clones, approximately 83% seen once. The V call is TRBV2, the J call TRBJ1-4, with D maybe TRBD1 (5 bases). The sequence came from a woman aged 70-85 years with acute or convalescent COVID-19. Sequences were obtained from peripheral blood. CDR3 sequence: CASRYVGPNEKLFF. CDR3 bases: TGTGCCAGCAGGTATGTGGGGCCTAATGAAAAACTGTTTTTT.